The rows below give T cell receptor beta chains drawn from one sample of a study of control samples from healthy donors and cancer patients. TCRdb's table, derived via immunoSEQ multiplex PCR, lists solely in-frame clones and lacks some. The sample records some 130,000 clones, less than 90% being singletons. Sequences were obtained from blood. These receptors all come from a woman in her 30s in good health. CDR3s include the opening cysteine and the closing phenylalanine or tryptophan. Fields, in order: V gene, CDR3 protein.

V: TRBV14
CDR3: CASSIGTSGHVGEQFF

V: TRBV9
CDR3: CASSVAYRGKEQYF

V: TRBV28
CDR3: CASRGTTSGNTIYF

V: TRBV19
CDR3: CASSMTSNQPQHF

V: TRBV27
CDR3: CASSYIGTQETQYF

V: TRBV6-1
CDR3: CASSEGVAYGNTEAFF

V: TRBV5-8
CDR3: CASSPKTAGVSNEQFF

V: TRBV4-1
CDR3: CASRGGGTYNEQFF

V: TRBV4-1
CDR3: CASSQDGTQGSPLHF

V: TRBV9
CDR3: CASSEGDTGQETQYF

V: TRBV19
CDR3: CASSSLGVSNQPQHF

V: TRBV18
CDR3: CASSPLGQGPAGNTIYF

V: TRBV11-1
CDR3: CASSRLAGVGELFF

V: TRBV10-1
CDR3: CASSAPGQRADTEAFF

V: TRBV18
CDR3: CASSPGTGGIYGYTF